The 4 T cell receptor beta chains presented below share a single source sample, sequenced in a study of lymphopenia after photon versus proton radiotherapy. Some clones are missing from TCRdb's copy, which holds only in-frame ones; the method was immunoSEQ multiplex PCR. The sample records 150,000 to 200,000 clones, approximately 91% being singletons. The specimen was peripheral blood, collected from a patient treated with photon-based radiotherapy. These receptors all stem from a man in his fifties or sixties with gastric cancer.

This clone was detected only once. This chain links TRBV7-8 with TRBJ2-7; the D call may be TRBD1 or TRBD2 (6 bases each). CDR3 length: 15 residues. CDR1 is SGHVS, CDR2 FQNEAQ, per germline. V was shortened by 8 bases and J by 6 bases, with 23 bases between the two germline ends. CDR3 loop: CASAVPTQGGGEQYF. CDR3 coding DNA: TGTGCCAGCGCGGTCCCGACCCAAGGAGGGGGCGAGCAGTACTTC.

This CDR3 reads CASSLGGISNYGYTF. DNA of the CDR3: TGTGCCAGCAGCTTAGGTGGCATCTCTAACTATGGCTACACCTTC. The chain recombines TRBV7-2 with TRBJ1-2; D gene unclear. Trimming took 1 base from V and 0 from J, leaving 9 bases between them. Germline CDR1 SGHTA, CDR2 FQGNSA. The CDR3 consists of 15 residues.

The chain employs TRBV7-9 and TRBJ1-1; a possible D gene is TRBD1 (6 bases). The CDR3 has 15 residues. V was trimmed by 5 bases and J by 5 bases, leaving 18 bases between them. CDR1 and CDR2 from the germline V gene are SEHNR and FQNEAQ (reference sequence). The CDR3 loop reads CASSLRRGPGTEAFF. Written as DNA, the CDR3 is TGTGCCAGCAGCCTGCGGCGGGGGCCGGGAACTGAAGCTTTCTTT.

CDR3 amino acids: CASSPLLADSTDTQYF. Here the CDR3 DNA reads TGTGCCAGCAGCCCGTTACTAGCGGACAGCACAGATACGCAGTATTTT. This chain uses TRBV4-2 with TRBJ2-3; 8 bases match TRBD2. The junction had 6 bases not matched to a gene; V was cut back by 4 bases and J by 0 bases. Per the germline V gene, CDR1 is LGHNA and CDR2 is YNFKEQ. This CDR3 spans 16 amino acids.